These 20 T cell receptor beta chains share one sample of origin, sequenced in a study of control samples from healthy donors and cancer patients (dated by TCRdb to the early 2020s). The library was built by means of the immunoSEQ multiplex PCR assay. TCRdb retrieved this table from immuneACCESS and kept in-frame rearrangements only. Not all clones are present; in checked studies, unresolved V genes account for under half, and no reason is known for the remainder. For this sample there are tens of thousands of clones; 75% to 90% appear just once. In total, the top ten clones hold roughly 3.1% of the sample. Input material: PBMCs. The receptors come from a woman in her fifties or sixties with lung cancer.

The CDR3 DNA follows: TGTGCCAGCACCCCGGGGAGGGAGGGCTTGGCCCAGCATTTT. Amino acids: CASTPGREGLAQHF. The rearrangement links TRBV6-2 or TRBV6-3 to TRBJ1-5; no firm D call. CDR1 MNHEY and CDR2 SVGEGT come from the germline V gene. The CDR3 sequence is 14 residues long. Trimming took 7 bases from V and 11 from J, leaving 21 bases between them.

This clone has only one observation. The chain links TRBV11-2 to TRBJ2-3; weak D call: TRBD1 (5 bases). The V and J ends lost 0 bases and 2 bases respectively, with 12 bases between them. This CDR3 spans 16 amino acids. CDR1 is SGHAT, CDR2 FQNNGV, per germline. The CDR3 sequence: CASSLDLKGHTDTQYF. Written as DNA, the CDR3 is TGTGCCAGCAGCTTAGATTTGAAGGGGCACACAGATACGCAGTATTTT.

The chain has TRBV5-1 and TRBJ1-5; 8 bases fit TRBD1. This CDR3 is built from 15 residues. Germline-derived CDR1 and CDR2 are SGHRS and YFSETQ. V dropped 4 bases and J dropped 7; count of bases not matched to a gene: 10. For the CDR3, the DNA is TGCGCCAGCAGCCGAAATACAGGGGGAGGACAGCCCCAGCATTTT. This encodes CASSRNTGGGQPQHF.

The chain combines TRBV28 with TRBJ2-5; the D gene could be TRBD1 or TRBD2 (5 bases each). The CDR3 extends over 17 amino acids. V was cut by 0 bases and J by 5 bases, with 19 bases left in between. Germline CDR1 MDHEN, CDR2 SYDVKM. CDR3 sequence (DNA): TGTGCCAGCAGTTTATGGGCCTGGGCCAGGGAGATGGAGACCCAGTACTTC. Translated, it gives CASSLWAWAREMETQYF.

CDR3 sequence (DNA): TGCGCCAGCAGCCAAGAGGCGGACAGCTCCTACGAGCAGTACTTC. Amino acid sequence: CASSQEADSSYEQYF. The J gene is TRBJ2-7, the V gene TRBV4-1, with a tentative D call TRBD1 (6 bases). This CDR3 region has 15 residues. The germline V and J ends were trimmed by 0 bases and 0 bases, with 9 bases remaining between them. CDR1 and CDR2 (germline): MGHRA, YSYEKL.

The chain recombines TRBV6-1 with TRBJ1-6; weak D call: TRBD1 (5 bases). Germline CDR1 is MNHNS and CDR2 is SASEGT. The CDR3 covers 14 residues. Trimming cost V 3 bases and J 8 bases, with 11 bases left between them. The CDR3: CASSEGPGDSPLHF. CDR3 sequence (DNA): TGTGCCAGCAGTGAGGGGCCAGGAGATTCACCCCTCCACTTT.

The chain joins TRBV9 to TRBJ1-1; no reliable D call. The CDR3 runs to 15 residues. Germline CDR1 is SGDLS and CDR2 is YYNGEE. The V gene lost 0 bases and the J gene lost 0 bases, with 9 bases spanning the gap. The CDR3 region is CASSVVSEVNTEAFF. CDR3 nucleotide sequence: TGTGCCAGCAGCGTAGTCTCAGAAGTGAACACTGAAGCTTTCTTT.

The chain carries TRBV11-2 and TRBJ2-6; D is unclear. This CDR3 is built from 16 residues. Trimming took 5 bases from V and 0 from J, leaving 11 bases between them. Germline values: CDR1 SGHAT, CDR2 FQNNGV. In DNA, the CDR3 is TGTGCCAGCAGCCCCCAAGGGCTCTCTGGGGCCAACGTCCTGACTTTC. It is translated as CASSPQGLSGANVLTF.

The chain employs TRBV7-9 and TRBJ2-6, with 7 bases aligning to TRBD1. The CDR3 is made up of 17 amino acids. V dropped 1 base and J dropped 0; count of bases not matched to a gene: 3. The germline CDR1 and CDR2 sequences are SEHNR and FQNEAQ (reference sequence). CDR3 in DNA: TGTGCCAGCAGCTTAGGGACAGGCTACTCTGGGGCCAACGTCCTGACTTTC. Residues: CASSLGTGYSGANVLTF.

This clone was observed once. The V gene is TRBV7-9, the J gene TRBJ1-1, with 7 bases that match TRBD1. CDR1 is SEHNR, CDR2 FQNEAQ, per germline (reference sequence). There are 16 residues in the CDR3. V dropped 5 bases and J dropped 0; count of bases not matched to a gene: 9. DNA for the CDR3: TGTGCCAGCAGCCGAATACAGGGGCCCTTGAACACTGAAGCTTTCTTT. Its translation is CASSRIQGPLNTEAFF.

The rearrangement uses TRBV7-9 and TRBJ2-2, with D tentatively TRBD2 (7 bases). The CDR3 length is 15 residues. The V end lost 1 base, the J end lost 6 bases, and 12 bases lay between the germline ends. In germline, CDR1 is SEHNR, CDR2 FQNEAQ (reference sequence). The CDR3 sequence: CASSLGGGLPGELFF. The CDR3 DNA reads TGTGCCAGCAGCTTAGGCGGGGGCCTCCCCGGGGAGCTGTTTTTT.

The rearrangement uses TRBV12-3 or TRBV12-4 and TRBJ2-5, with D unclear. The CDR3 is 13 residues long. With 2 bases removed from V and 2 bases from J, the gap between germline ends came to 6 bases. CDR3 protein: CASSLIEQETQYF. The CDR3 region has the DNA TGTGCCAGCAGTTTAATCGAGCAAGAGACCCAGTACTTC.

This clone has only a few counts. The chain joins TRBV4-3 to TRBJ1-2, with D possibly TRBD1 on 6 matching bases. Trimming took off 1 base at V and 7 bases at J, with 16 bases between the two ends. Germline V gene lookup returns CDR1 LGHNA and CDR2 YSLEER. The CDR3 is 15 amino acids. As DNA, the CDR3 is TGCGCCAGCAGCCAAGTCGGGGGGGGGACATCTGGCTACACCTTC. Translation: CASSQVGGGTSGYTF.

The J gene is TRBJ2-7, the V gene TRBV12-3 or TRBV12-4; D not resolved. This CDR3 region has 13 residues. V was clipped by 0 bases and J by 9 bases, with 12 bases between them. CDR3 in amino acids: CASSLAVTDRQYF. Written as DNA, the CDR3 is TGTGCCAGCAGTTTAGCTGTGACGGACCGGCAGTACTTC.

The rearrangement links TRBV2 to TRBJ1-3; D remains unclear. From germline, CDR1 is SNHLY and CDR2 FYNNEI. The CDR3 runs 13 residues. V was pared by 4 bases and J by 4 bases, with 8 bases between. As DNA, the CDR3 is TGTGCCAGCAGTGGGGCAGGCGGAAACACCATATATTTT. It specifies CASSGAGGNTIYF.

This clone was observed a few times. The chain combines TRBV18 with TRBJ1-6; D may be TRBD1 (5 bases). The V end lost 6 bases, the J end lost 7 bases, and 13 bases lay between the germline ends. The germline V gene has CDR1 KGHSH and CDR2 LQKENI. The CDR3 length is 14 residues. This chain's CDR3 is CASSAGTGNSPLHF. In DNA form, the CDR3 reads TGTGCCAGCTCCGCCGGGACGGGGAATTCACCCCTCCACTTT. Filled out from reference TRBV18 and TRBJ1-6, the complete variable domain reads NAGVMQNPRHLVRRRGQEARLRCSPMKGHSHVYWYRQLPEEGLKFMVYLQKENIIDESGMPKERFSAEFPKEGPSILRIQQVVRGDSAAYFCASSAGTGNSPLHFGNGTRLTVT.

This chain links TRBV7-2 with TRBJ2-1; D is undetermined. This CDR3 spans 15 amino acids. V was pared by 4 bases and J by 2 bases, with 12 bases between. The germline V gene has CDR1 SGHTA and CDR2 FQGNSA. DNA for the CDR3: TGTGCCAGCAGCTCATTCGAGACACCCTACAATGAGCAGTTCTTC. It yields the protein CASSSFETPYNEQFF.

This clone occurred a few times. The V gene is TRBV19, the J gene TRBJ1-1; possibly TRBD1 for D (5 bases). Germline-derived CDR1 and CDR2 are LNHDA and SQIVND (reference sequence). V was clipped by 1 base and J by 3 bases, with 12 bases between them. The CDR3 is 15 residues long. The CDR3 sequence is CASSIGGVRDTEAFF. CDR3 in DNA: TGTGCCAGTAGTATAGGAGGGGTTCGGGACACTGAAGCTTTCTTT.

The chain couples TRBV6-6 to TRBJ1-1, with TRBD1 matching over 7 bases. Germline assignment: CDR1 MNHNY and CDR2 SVGAGI (reference sequence). V trimming: 6 bases; J trimming: 7 bases; junction bases outside the gene matches: 17. This CDR3 is 16 amino acids long. CDR3 sequence (DNA): TGTGCCAGCAGGGGTTTCGGGGTACAGGGGTTCATTGAAGCTTTCTTT. This sequence encodes CASRGFGVQGFIEAFF.

This rearrangement joins TRBV4-3 to TRBJ2-3; TRBD2 matches 11 bases. Looked up from germline, CDR1 is LGHNA and CDR2 is YSLEER. The ends lost 5 bases at V and 4 bases at J; junction bases unmatched: 5. CDR3 length: 15 residues. The CDR3 sequence: CASSSLAGGSDTQYF. The CDR3 bases are TGCGCCAGCAGCTCTCTAGCGGGGGGTTCAGATACGCAGTATTTT.